The 20 T cell receptor beta chains reported below all come from one sample, sequenced in a study of blood T cell repertoires in COVID-19. Produced via immunoSEQ multiplex PCR; TCRdb's table is partial and in-frame only. The sample has a few hundred thousand clones, about 85% seen once. Source material: peripheral blood. The source is a woman younger than 30 with acute or convalescent COVID-19.

The CDR3 DNA follows: TGTGCCAGCAGTCACCGGGACAGCAATTCACCCCTCCACTTT. Protein product: CASSHRDSNSPLHF. The V and J genes are TRBV27 and TRBJ1-6; 7 bases are a match to TRBD1. J lost 7 bases, V lost 5 bases, and 5 bases had no gene match. CDR1 and CDR2 from the germline V gene are MNHEY and SMNVEV (reference sequence). There are 14 residues in the CDR3.

This chain uses TRBV13 with TRBJ2-1; the D is unclear. V was pared by 5 bases and J by 6 bases, with 17 bases between. The germline gives CDR1 PRHDT, CDR2 FYEKMQ (reference sequence). This CDR3 is 15 amino acids long. CDR3 sequence (DNA): TGTGCCAGCAGCCTCCGTGGTTCCGCGCTCAATGAGCAGTTCTTC. Amino acids: CASSLRGSALNEQFF. Full variable domain (rest looked up from reference TRBV13 and TRBJ2-1): AAGVIQSPRHLIKEKRETATLKCYPIPRHDTVYWYQQGPGQDPQFLISFYEKMQSDKGSIPDRFSAQQFSDYHSELNMSSLELGDSALYFCASSLRGSALNEQFFGPGTRLTVL.

The chain is built from TRBV29-1 and TRBJ2-5; TRBD1 might be the D (6 bases). Per the germline V gene, CDR1 is SQVTM and CDR2 is ANQGSEA. Between the trimmed V and J ends, which lost 6 bases and 1 base, there was a span of 9 bases. The CDR3 has 12 residues. The DNA for the CDR3 is TGCAGCGTCATGGGGGCCCAAGAGACCCAGTACTTC. This translates into CSVMGAQETQYF.

The CDR3 DNA sequence: TGTGCCAGCAGTCTCTCGACTGATGGCTACACCTTC. Amino acids: CASSLSTDGYTF. The rearrangement uses TRBV2 and TRBJ1-2; D call uncertain. Germline V gene lookup returns CDR1 SNHLY and CDR2 FYNNEI. The V end was cut by 5 bases, the J end by 6 bases, with 10 bases between. The CDR3 runs 12 residues.

The chain is built from TRBV28 and TRBJ1-2, with D possibly being TRBD1 (6 bases). Germline V gives CDR1 MDHEN, CDR2 SYDVKM. V dropped 5 bases and J dropped 8 bases, with 18 bases sitting between them. This CDR3 has 14 residues. The CDR3 here is CASSPGTYSRGYTF. CDR3 bases: TGTGCCAGCAGTCCTGGGACATACTCAAGGGGCTACACCTTC.

This chain connects TRBV4-1 to TRBJ1-5; no definite D call. V was pared by 0 bases and J by 3 bases, with 9 bases between. This CDR3 has 15 residues. Looked up from germline, CDR1 is MGHRA and CDR2 is YSYEKL. CDR3 sequence: CASSQEQALNQPQHF. The CDR3 bases are TGCGCCAGCAGCCAAGAGCAGGCGCTCAATCAGCCCCAGCATTTT.

The chain carries TRBV7-3 and TRBJ2-7, with a weak D call TRBD1 (6 bases). CDR3 length: 15 amino acids. The V end lost 5 bases, the J end lost 2 bases, and 16 bases lay between the germline ends. Germline CDR1 is SGHTA and CDR2 is FQGTGA. In DNA, the CDR3 is TGTGCCAGCAGCATATCCGGGACACATACCTACGAGCAGTACTTC. It yields the protein CASSISGTHTYEQYF.

The chain joins TRBV11-2 to TRBJ2-7; 9 nucleotides align to TRBD2. The CDR3 runs to 18 residues. V lost 1 base to trimming and J lost 0 bases; unmatched junction nucleotides: 10. Germline V gene data show CDR1 as SGHAT and CDR2 as FQNNGV. Written as DNA, the CDR3 is TGTGCCAGCAGCTTAGGTCGTAGCGGGAGTCCCCTCTCCTACGAGCAGTACTTC. It yields the protein CASSLGRSGSPLSYEQYF.

This clone was observed a few times. The chain is built from TRBV9 and TRBJ2-7; 9 bases agree with TRBD2. This CDR3 region has 15 residues. The V segment lost 0 bases and the J segment 0 bases; nucleotides outside the gene matches: 1. The germline V gene encodes CDR1 SGDLS and CDR2 YYNGEE. The CDR3 coding sequence is TGTGCCAGCAGCGTAGGGACTAGCGACTCCTACGAGCAGTACTTC. Translating gives CASSVGTSDSYEQYF.

V usage is TRBV4-2 and J usage is TRBJ1-1, with 7 bases identical to TRBD1. J lost 0 bases, V lost 3 bases, and 4 bases had no gene match. The CDR3 loop spans 15 amino acids. Germline-derived CDR1 and CDR2 are LGHNA and YNFKEQ. The CDR3 nucleotides read TGTGCCAGCAGCCAGCCGGGACAGCTGAACACTGAAGCTTTCTTT. It yields the protein CASSQPGQLNTEAFF.

The chain joins TRBV6-6 to TRBJ1-1; D perhaps matches TRBD1 (6 bases). Germline assignment: CDR1 MNHNY and CDR2 SVGAGI (reference sequence). This CDR3 region has 15 residues. The V and J ends lost 7 bases and 3 bases respectively, with 18 bases between them. CDR3 in amino acids: CASNPGGLGYTEAFF. CDR3 nucleotide sequence: TGTGCCAGCAATCCCGGGGGGCTGGGGTACACTGAAGCTTTCTTT.

The chain couples TRBV19 to TRBJ1-1; 7 positions agree with TRBD1. The CDR3 covers 13 residues. The germline V gene has CDR1 LNHDA and CDR2 SQIVND (reference sequence). V trimming: 5 bases; J trimming: 1 base; junction bases outside the gene matches: 1. CDR3 sequence (DNA): TGTGCCAGTAGTTGGACAGGGAACACTGAAGCTTTCTTT. It codes for CASSWTGNTEAFF.

The V and J genes are TRBV5-1 and TRBJ1-1; 8 bases are a match to TRBD1. Trimming removed 3 bases from V and 1 base from J; junction bases left unmatched: 5. Germline CDR1 SGHRS, CDR2 YFSETQ. The CDR3 covers 15 residues. The CDR3: CASSSGDRSNTEAFF. The CDR3, as DNA: TGCGCCAGCAGCTCGGGGGACAGGTCGAACACTGAAGCTTTCTTT. The variable domain in full, with the rest retrieved from reference TRBV5-1 and TRBJ1-1, is KAGVTQTPRYLIKTRGQQVTLSCSPISGHRSVSWYQQTPGQGLQFLFEYFSETQRNKGNFPGRFSGRQFSNSRSEMNVSTLELGDSALYLCASSSGDRSNTEAFFGQGTRLTVV.

The chain joins TRBV19 to TRBJ1-2, with 9 bases fitting TRBD1. Germline trimming cut 7 bases from V and 5 bases from J; bases unmatched to any gene: 14. Germline values: CDR1 LNHDA, CDR2 SQIVND (reference sequence). The CDR3 runs to 16 residues. This CDR3 reads CASNPTGGVRSYGYTF. The CDR3 DNA is TGTGCCAGTAACCCAACAGGGGGCGTACGGTCTTATGGCTACACCTTC.

The chain is built from TRBV7-8 and TRBJ2-3, with a tentative D call TRBD2 (5 bases). Germline CDR1 SGHVS, CDR2 FQNEAQ. The CDR3 sequence is 17 residues long. Between the trimmed V and J ends, which lost 0 bases and 2 bases, there was a span of 15 bases. The CDR3 DNA sequence: TGTGCCAGCAGCTTAGCACAGACCGGAGGAGACACAGATACGCAGTATTTT. It codes for CASSLAQTGGDTDTQYF.

The J gene is TRBJ1-1, the V gene TRBV5-1; maybe TRBD1 (6 bases). V gave up 4 bases and J gave up 0 bases, with 10 bases separating them. This CDR3 has 14 amino acids. From germline, CDR1 is SGHRS and CDR2 YFSETQ. Written as DNA, the CDR3 is TGCGCCAGCAGCCCGGACAGCATGAACACTGAAGCTTTCTTT. Translating gives CASSPDSMNTEAFF. Based on the CDR3 plus reference TRBV5-1 and TRBJ1-1, the full variable domain is KAGVTQTPRYLIKTRGQQVTLSCSPISGHRSVSWYQQTPGQGLQFLFEYFSETQRNKGNFPGRFSGRQFSNSRSEMNVSTLELGDSALYLCASSPDSMNTEAFFGQGTRLTVV.

This rearrangement joins TRBV7-2 to TRBJ1-3; possibly TRBD1 for D (6 bases). The V end lost 1 base, the J end lost 2 bases, and 9 bases lay between the germline ends. The CDR3 has 15 amino acids. Germline values: CDR1 SGHTA, CDR2 FQGNSA. Here the CDR3 reads CASSLDTGTGNTIYF. DNA of the CDR3: TGTGCCAGCAGCTTAGATACAGGGACTGGAAACACCATATATTTT.

This chain joins TRBV3-1 (or the pseudogene TRBV3-2) and TRBJ2-7, with 12 bases matching TRBD2. The J segment lost 0 bases and the V segment lost 0 bases, leaving 9 bases of the junction unmatched. CDR1 LGHDT and CDR2 YNNKEL come from the germline V gene (reference sequence). The CDR3 loop spans 19 amino acids. The CDR3 DNA reads TGTGCCAGCAGCCAAGATCCGAGGACTAGCGGGACCAGCTCCTACGAGCAGTACTTC. It translates to CASSQDPRTSGTSSYEQYF.

In nucleotides, the CDR3 is TGCGCCAGCAGCCCATTAAATATGGTTCCATCAGGGGAGACCCAGTACTTC. This encodes CASSPLNMVPSGETQYF. This chain connects TRBV4-1 to TRBJ2-5, with D possibly being TRBD1 (5 bases). CDR3 length: 17 amino acids. V shed 4 bases and J shed 5 bases, with 23 bases lying between them. Germline lookup yields CDR1 MGHRA and CDR2 YSYEKL.

This clone was seen a single time. The chain links TRBV9 to TRBJ2-5, with a weak D call TRBD1 (5 bases). Germline values: CDR1 SGDLS, CDR2 YYNGEE. The CDR3 has 16 residues. With 0 bases removed from V and 0 bases from J, the gap between germline ends came to 12 bases. In nucleotides, the CDR3 is TGTGCCAGCAGCGTAGCGCAGGGCCCCTACCAAGAGACCCAGTACTTC. It specifies CASSVAQGPYQETQYF.